This TCR beta chain came from a study of cytomegalovirus exposure and HLA in healthy donors. The study, taken as a whole, reports: A later analysis reportedly found that, within productive TCRs, an Asian-associated ancestry cluster had fewer N-insertions than the mean observed across the roughly 610 donors. A link between a missense DCLRE1C variant and TCR beta V- and J-gene trimming emerged from a later analysis.

At the time of sampling, donors were nominally healthy, though unrecorded immune exposures were likely. PCR amplification relied on 60 Vbeta primers (plus 13 Jbeta primers). The table came from immunoSEQ multiplex PCR; TCRdb's copy has only in-frame clones and leaves some out. The table shows 150,000 to 200,000 clones, with around four fifths occurring only once. Regarding this clone: Its target is unknown.

The sequencing sample was made of PBMCs. This receptor was taken from a man younger than 30 in good health and CMV-seropositive.

CDR3 bases: TGTGCCACCCCTGGGGTGGGGGCCTCCTACAATGAGCAGTTCTTC. Translation gives CATPGVGASYNEQFF. The genes are TRBV15 and TRBJ2-1; possible D gene TRBD1, 6 bases. The CDR3 spans 15 residues. Looked up from germline, CDR1 is LNHNV and CDR2 is YYDKDF (reference sequence). V lost 8 bases and J lost 0, with 14 bases in between.